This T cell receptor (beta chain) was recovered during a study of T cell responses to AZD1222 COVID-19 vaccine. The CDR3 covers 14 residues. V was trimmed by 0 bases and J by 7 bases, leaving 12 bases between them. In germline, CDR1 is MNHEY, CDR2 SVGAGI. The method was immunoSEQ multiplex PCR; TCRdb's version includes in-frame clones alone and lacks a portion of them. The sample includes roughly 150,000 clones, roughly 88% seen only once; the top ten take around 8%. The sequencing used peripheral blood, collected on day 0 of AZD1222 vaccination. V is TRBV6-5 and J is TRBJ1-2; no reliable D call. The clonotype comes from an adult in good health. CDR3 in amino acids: CASSYSSLPGGYTF. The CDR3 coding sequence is TGTGCCAGCAGTTACTCAAGCCTACCGGGTGGCTACACCTTC.